The clone carrying this TCR beta chain came up a few times. Generated by immunoSEQ multiplex PCR, the TCRdb table keeps only in-frame clones and is missing some. The sample yields about 9,200 clones, around 72% seen once. The sample belongs to a study of chemoradiotherapy in HPV16-positive cancers. CDR3 length: 14 residues. With 3 bases removed from V and 3 bases from J, the gap between germline ends came to 8 bases. Germline CDR1 reads SGHVS; CDR2 reads FNYEAQ. This sample comprised tumor tissue, obtained from a patient who underwent chemoradiotherapy. V is TRBV7-6 and J is TRBJ1-4, with no clear D. The receptor's source is a human donor with HPV-associated anogenital cancer. In DNA form, the CDR3 reads TGTGCCAGCAGCTTTGGAGGACCTAATGAAAAACTGTTTTTT. As protein: CASSFGGPNEKLFF.